This T cell receptor beta chain was identified in a study of chemoradiotherapy in HPV16-positive cancers. Study conclusions and caveats: Only a couple of HPV16-positive patients supplied the functional HPV-specificity definition.

With respect to this clone: Antigen unknown.

Some clones are missing from TCRdb's copy, which holds only in-frame ones; the method was immunoSEQ multiplex PCR. The sample has some 15,000 clones, around 88% seen once. The sample consisted of blood, taken from a patient who underwent chemoradiotherapy. The TCR originated in a human donor with HPV-associated anogenital cancer.

As DNA, the CDR3 is TGTGCCAGCAGTGAAGACCGAAGGACAGCGAAGTTCTTC. It translates to CASSEDRRTAKFF. The V call is TRBV6-1, the J call TRBJ2-1, with D maybe TRBD1 (6 bases). Per the germline V gene, CDR1 is MNHNS and CDR2 is SASEGT. The CDR3 covers 13 residues. V lost 1 base and J lost 14, with 15 bases in between.